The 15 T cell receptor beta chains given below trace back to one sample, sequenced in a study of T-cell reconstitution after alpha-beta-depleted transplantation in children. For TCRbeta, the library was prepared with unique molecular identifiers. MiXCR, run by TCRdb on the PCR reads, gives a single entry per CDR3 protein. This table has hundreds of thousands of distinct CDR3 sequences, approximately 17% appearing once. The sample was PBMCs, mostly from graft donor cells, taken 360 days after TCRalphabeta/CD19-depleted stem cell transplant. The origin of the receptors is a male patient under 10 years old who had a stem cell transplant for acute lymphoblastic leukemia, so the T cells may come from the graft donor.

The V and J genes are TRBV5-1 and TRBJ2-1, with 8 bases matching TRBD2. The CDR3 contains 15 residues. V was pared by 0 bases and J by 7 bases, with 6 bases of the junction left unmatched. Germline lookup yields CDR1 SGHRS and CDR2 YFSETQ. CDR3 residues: CASSLGGGGPNEQFF. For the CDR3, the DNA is TGCGCCAGCAGCTTGGGTGGCGGGGGGCCTAATGAGCAGTTCTTC.

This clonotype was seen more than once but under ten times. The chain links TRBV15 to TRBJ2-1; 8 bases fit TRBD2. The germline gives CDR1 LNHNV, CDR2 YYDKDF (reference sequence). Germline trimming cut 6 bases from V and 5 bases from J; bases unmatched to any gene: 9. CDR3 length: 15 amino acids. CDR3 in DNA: TGTGCCACCAGTCCTAAAGCGGGGGTGAACAATGAGCAGTTCTTC. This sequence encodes CATSPKAGVNNEQFF. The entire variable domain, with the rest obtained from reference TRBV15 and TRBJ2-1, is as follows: DAMVIQNPRYQVTQFGKPVTLSCSQTLNHNVMYWYQQKSSQAPKLLFHYYDKDFNNEADTPDNFQSRRPNTSFCFLDIRSPGLGDTAMYLCATSPKAGVNNEQFFGPGTRLTVL.

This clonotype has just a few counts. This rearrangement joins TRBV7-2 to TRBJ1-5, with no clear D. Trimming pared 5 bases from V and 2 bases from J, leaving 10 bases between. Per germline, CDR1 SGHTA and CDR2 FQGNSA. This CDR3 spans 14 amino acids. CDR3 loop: CASSPRRGNQPQHF. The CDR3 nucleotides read TGTGCCAGCAGCCCCAGACGTGGCAATCAGCCCCAGCATTTT.

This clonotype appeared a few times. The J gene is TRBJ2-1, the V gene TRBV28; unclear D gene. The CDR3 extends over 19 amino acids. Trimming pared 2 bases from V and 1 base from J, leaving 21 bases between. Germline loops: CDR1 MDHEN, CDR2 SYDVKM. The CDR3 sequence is CASSLIPRWGSISYNEQFF. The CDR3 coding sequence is TGTGCCAGCAGTTTAATCCCTCGGTGGGGTAGTATATCCTACAATGAGCAGTTCTTC.

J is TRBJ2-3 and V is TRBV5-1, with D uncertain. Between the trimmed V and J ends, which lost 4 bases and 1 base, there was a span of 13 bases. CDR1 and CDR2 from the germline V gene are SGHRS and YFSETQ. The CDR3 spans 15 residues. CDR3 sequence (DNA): TGCGCCAGCAGCCCCGGTAGGGCGGGCACAGATACGCAGTATTTT. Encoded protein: CASSPGRAGTDTQYF.

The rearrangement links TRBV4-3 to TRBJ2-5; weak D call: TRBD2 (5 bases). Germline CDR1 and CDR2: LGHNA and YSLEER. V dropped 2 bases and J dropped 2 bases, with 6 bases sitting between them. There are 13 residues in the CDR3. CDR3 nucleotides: TGCGCCAGCAGCCAAAGACTACAAGAGACCCAGTACTTC. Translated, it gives CASSQRLQETQYF.

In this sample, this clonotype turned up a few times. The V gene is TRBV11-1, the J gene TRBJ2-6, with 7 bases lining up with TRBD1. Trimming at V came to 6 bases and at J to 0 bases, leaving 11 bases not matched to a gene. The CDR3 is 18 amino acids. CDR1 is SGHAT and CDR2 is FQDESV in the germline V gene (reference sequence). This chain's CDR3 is CASRPPGTAPSGANVLTF. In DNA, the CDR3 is TGTGCCAGCAGACCCCCCGGGACAGCCCCCTCTGGGGCCAACGTCCTGACTTTC.

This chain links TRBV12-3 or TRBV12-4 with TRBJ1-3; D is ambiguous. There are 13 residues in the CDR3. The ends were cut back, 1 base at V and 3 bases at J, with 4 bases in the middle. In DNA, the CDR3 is TGTGCCAGCAGTTTAGGCGGTGGAAACACCATATATTTT. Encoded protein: CASSLGGGNTIYF.

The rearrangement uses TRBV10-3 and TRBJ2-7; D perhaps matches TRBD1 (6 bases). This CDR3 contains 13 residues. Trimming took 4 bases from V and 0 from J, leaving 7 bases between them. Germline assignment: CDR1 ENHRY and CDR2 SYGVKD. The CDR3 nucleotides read TGTGCCATCAGTGGGGGGCCCTCCTACGAGCAGTACTTC. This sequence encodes CAISGGPSYEQYF.

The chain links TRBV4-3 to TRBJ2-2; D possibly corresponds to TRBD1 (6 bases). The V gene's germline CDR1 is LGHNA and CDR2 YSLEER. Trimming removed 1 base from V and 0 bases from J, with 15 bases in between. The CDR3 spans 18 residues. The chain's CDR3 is CASSQALWGRSNTGELFF. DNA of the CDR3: TGCGCCAGCAGCCAAGCCCTATGGGGGCGGTCGAACACCGGGGAGCTGTTTTTT.

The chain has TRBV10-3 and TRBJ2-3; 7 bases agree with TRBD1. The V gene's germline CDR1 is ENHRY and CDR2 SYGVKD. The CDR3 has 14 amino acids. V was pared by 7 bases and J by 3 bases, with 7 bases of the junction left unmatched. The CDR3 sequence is CAIKGAARTDTQYF. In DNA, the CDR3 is TGTGCCATCAAGGGGGCCGCCAGAACAGATACGCAGTATTTT.

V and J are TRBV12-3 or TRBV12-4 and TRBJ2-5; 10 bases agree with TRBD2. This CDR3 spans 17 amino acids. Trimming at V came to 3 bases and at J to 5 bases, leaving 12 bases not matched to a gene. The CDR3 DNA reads TGTGCCAGCAGTTTGTTTGTGGTAGCGGGGGGTAAGGAGACCCAGTACTTC. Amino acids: CASSLFVVAGGKETQYF.

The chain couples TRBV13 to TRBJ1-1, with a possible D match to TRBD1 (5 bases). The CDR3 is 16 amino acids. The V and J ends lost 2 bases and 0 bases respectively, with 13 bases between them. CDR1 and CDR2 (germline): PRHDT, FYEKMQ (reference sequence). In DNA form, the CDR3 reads TGTGCCAGCAGCTTAAACGGGGCGGGGATGAACACTGAAGCTTTCTTT. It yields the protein CASSLNGAGMNTEAFF.

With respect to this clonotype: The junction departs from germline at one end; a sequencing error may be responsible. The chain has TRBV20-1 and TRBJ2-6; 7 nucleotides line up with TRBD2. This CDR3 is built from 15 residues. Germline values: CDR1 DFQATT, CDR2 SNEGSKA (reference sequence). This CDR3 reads CCASGGFSGANVLTF. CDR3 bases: TGCTGTGCTAGCGGCGGGTTCTCTGGGGCCAACGTCCTGACTTTC.

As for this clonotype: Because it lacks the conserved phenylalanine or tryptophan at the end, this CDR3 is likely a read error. The CDR3 DNA is TGTGCCATCAGTGGGACAGGCAACTTGGGCACCGGGGAGCTGTTTTAT. It is translated as CAISGTGNLGTGELFY. The V and J genes are TRBV10-3 and TRBJ2-2, with TRBD1 matching 7 bases. The CDR3 has 16 residues. The germline V gene encodes CDR1 ENHRY and CDR2 SYGVKD. Trimming took 4 bases from V and 4 from J; bases not matched to a gene: 9.